These 13 T cell receptor beta chains were all obtained from the same sample, sequenced in a study of human CD8 memory T cell subsets. The authors made TCR beta libraries using UMI-labeled 5' RACE. From its re-call of the 5' RACE reads, TCRdb lists each CDR3 protein once, without DNA. The sample totals thousands of distinct CDR3 sequences. TPEX denoted exhausted-like, CCR7+ PD-1+ TIGIT+ early memory CD8+ T cells. The sample was CD8+ T cells from PBMCs. All receptors come from a human donor in good health.

V gene TRBV27 combines with J gene TRBJ1-1; TCRdb selects TRBD1, and the lack of DNA leaves this call unchecked. This CDR3 spans 14 amino acids. Germline V gene sequence: CDR1 MNHEY, CDR2 SMNVEV (reference sequence). The chain's CDR3 is CASSRGGPNTEAFF.

This chain uses TRBV4-1 with TRBJ1-1; the TCRdb call, TRBD1, lacks DNA for checking. Germline CDR1 reads MGHRA; CDR2 reads YSYEKL. The CDR3 totals 14 residues. The CDR3: CASSLLGGDTEAFF.

The rearrangement uses TRBV12-5 and TRBJ1-5; the D call from TCRdb, TRBD1, cannot be confirmed without DNA. This CDR3 comprises 15 residues. Per the germline V gene, CDR1 is LGHNT and CDR2 is FRNRAP. The CDR3 sequence: CASGPGTGRHQPQHF. The variable domain in full, with the rest retrieved from reference TRBV12-5 and TRBJ1-5, is DARVTQTPRHKVTEMGQEVTMRCQPILGHNTVFWYRQTMMQGLELLAYFRNRAPLDDSGMPKDRFSAEMPDATLATLKIQPSEPRDSAVYFCASGPGTGRHQPQHFGDGTRLSIL.

V and J are TRBV12-3 or TRBV12-4 and TRBJ1-6; the D call of TRBD1 rests on TCRdb alone, since no DNA is present to check it. The CDR3 has 19 residues. CDR3: CASSWDNYNSPNYNSPLHF.

V is TRBV7-9 and J is TRBJ2-7; with no DNA, the TCRdb D assignment of TRBD2 cannot be verified. Germline CDR1 reads SEHNR; CDR2 reads FQNEAQ (reference sequence). The CDR3 loop spans 16 amino acids. The CDR3 region is CASSLVNGAGAYEQYF.

This chain connects TRBV9 to TRBJ2-7; checking the TCRdb D call of TRBD1 is not possible without DNA. Germline CDR1 SGDLS, CDR2 YYNGEE. The CDR3 spans 14 residues. CDR3 residues: CASSPPGSSYEQYF.

The chain combines TRBV28 with TRBJ2-3; without DNA, the TCRdb call of TRBD1 cannot be checked. This CDR3 has 19 residues. CDR1 is MDHEN and CDR2 is SYDVKM in the germline V gene. This CDR3 is CASSAPPGQIVFGTDTQYF.

The chain links TRBV7-8 to TRBJ2-7. CDR1 is SGHVS and CDR2 is FQNEAQ in the germline V gene. This CDR3 region has 14 residues. The CDR3 sequence is CASSLGISNYEQYF.

The chain uses TRBV7-9 and TRBJ2-5. The germline CDR1 and CDR2 sequences are SEHNR and FQNEAQ (reference sequence). This CDR3 contains 13 residues. The CDR3 loop is CASSLSSSGTQYF.

J is TRBJ1-6 and V is TRBV12-3 or TRBV12-4. This CDR3 region has 12 residues. CDR3 amino acids: CASSWNNSPLHF.

The gene calls are TRBV27 and TRBJ2-7; TCRdb picks TRBD1, but there is no DNA to check that call. This CDR3 has 16 amino acids. The germline V gene has CDR1 MNHEY and CDR2 SMNVEV (reference sequence). The chain's CDR3 is CASSLNSPGQGDEQYF.

The chain couples TRBV7-8 to TRBJ1-2; no DNA is available, so the TRBD1 call from TCRdb remains unchecked. CDR3 length equals 17 residues. The germline V gene encodes CDR1 SGHVS and CDR2 FQNEAQ. The chain's CDR3 is CASSRIGSAGINYGYTF. The full variable domain, completed using reference TRBV7-8 and TRBJ1-2, is GAGVSQSPRYKVAKRGQDVALRCDPISGHVSLFWYQQALGQGPEFLTYFQNEAQLDKSGLPSDRFFAERPEGSVSTLKIQRTQQEDSAVYLCASSRIGSAGINYGYTFGSGTRLTVV.

This clonotype is medium-sized by frequency. This CDR3 is CSVEVPLFPEAFF. V gene TRBV29-1 combines with J gene TRBJ1-1. The CDR3 spans 13 residues. Germline V gene data show CDR1 as SQVTM and CDR2 as ANQGSEA.